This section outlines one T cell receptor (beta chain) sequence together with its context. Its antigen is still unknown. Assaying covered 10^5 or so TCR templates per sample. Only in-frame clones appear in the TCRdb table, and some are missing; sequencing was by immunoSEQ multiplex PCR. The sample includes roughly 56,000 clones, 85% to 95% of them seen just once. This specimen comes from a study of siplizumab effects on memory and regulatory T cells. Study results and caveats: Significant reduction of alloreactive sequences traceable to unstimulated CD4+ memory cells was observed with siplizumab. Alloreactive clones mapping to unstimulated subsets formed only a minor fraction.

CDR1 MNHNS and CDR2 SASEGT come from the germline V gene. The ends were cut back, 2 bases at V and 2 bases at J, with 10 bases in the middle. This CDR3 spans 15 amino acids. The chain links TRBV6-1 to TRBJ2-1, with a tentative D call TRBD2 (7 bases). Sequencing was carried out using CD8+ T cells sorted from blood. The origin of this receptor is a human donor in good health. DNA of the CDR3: TGTGCCAGCAGTGAACTGGGGGGGCCCTACAATGAGCAGTTCTTC. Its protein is CASSELGGPYNEQFF.